This TCR beta chain came from a study of blood T cell repertoires in COVID-19. For the study at large: The samples span acute and convalescent COVID-19 from the United States, Italy and Spain. PBMCs, B-cell-depleted T cells, or T cells provided the cDNA or gDNA that made up the material.

As handled by the study authors: For nucleated cells, counts were estimated from reference gene primer amplification. Clones were sequenced by immunoSEQ multiplex PCR, and TCRdb holds only the in-frame ones, with some missing. V and J calls and clone size are as listed in that table; D and trimming were resolved from the DNA. Of roughly 250,000 clones in the sample, approximately 87% were seen once. With V trimmed by 5 bases and J by 6 bases, 6 bases remained unmatched. Germline V gene lookup returns CDR1 MNHNY and CDR2 SVGAGI (reference sequence). This CDR3 is built from 14 residues. This clonotype was sampled from a woman aged 45-59 years with acute or convalescent COVID-19. The rearrangement uses TRBV6-6 and TRBJ1-2; 10 nucleotides align to TRBD1. Source material: peripheral blood. The CDR3 sequence: CASSVRQGAHGYTF. The CDR3 nucleotides read TGTGCCAGCAGTGTAAGACAGGGGGCCCATGGCTACACCTTC.